Given below is one T cell receptor beta chain in context. Data came from immunoSEQ multiplex PCR; TCRdb stores just in-frame clones and leaves some out. The sample contains some 30,000 clones, under 95% of which appear only once. This entry comes from a study of T cells in localized non-small cell lung cancer. Germline lookup yields CDR1 SGHRS and CDR2 YFSETQ. The CDR3 runs to 12 residues. V lost 1 base, J lost 9 bases, and 10 bases lay in between. V and J are TRBV5-1 and TRBJ1-1; weak D call: TRBD1 (5 bases). The TCR comes from a female donor over 55 with stage II lung adenocarcinoma. Source: peripheral blood mononuclear cells, taken before any cancer treatment. The CDR3 DNA sequence: TGCGCCAGCAGCTTGACCAGGGAAAAAGCTTTCTTT. This sequence encodes CASSLTREKAFF.